This T cell receptor beta chain originates from a study of PD-1 blockade in mismatch repair-deficient tumors. The repertoire was sequenced with immunoSEQ multiplex PCR; TCRdb's copy has only in-frame clones and lacks some. The table lists under 25,000 clones, approximately 80% of them singletons. Trimming took off 0 bases at V and 4 bases at J, with 9 bases between the two ends. CDR3 length equals 14 residues. In germline, CDR1 is MNHEY, CDR2 SVGAGI. This material consisted of PBMCs, taken 52 weeks after starting pembrolizumab. The TCR sequence derives from an adult with mismatch repair-deficient cancer. The chain employs TRBV6-5 and TRBJ1-1; D ambiguous. The CDR3 DNA follows: TGTGCCAGCAGTTACTCTTTGGGGAGCACTGAAGCTTTCTTT. Protein sequence: CASSYSLGSTEAFF.